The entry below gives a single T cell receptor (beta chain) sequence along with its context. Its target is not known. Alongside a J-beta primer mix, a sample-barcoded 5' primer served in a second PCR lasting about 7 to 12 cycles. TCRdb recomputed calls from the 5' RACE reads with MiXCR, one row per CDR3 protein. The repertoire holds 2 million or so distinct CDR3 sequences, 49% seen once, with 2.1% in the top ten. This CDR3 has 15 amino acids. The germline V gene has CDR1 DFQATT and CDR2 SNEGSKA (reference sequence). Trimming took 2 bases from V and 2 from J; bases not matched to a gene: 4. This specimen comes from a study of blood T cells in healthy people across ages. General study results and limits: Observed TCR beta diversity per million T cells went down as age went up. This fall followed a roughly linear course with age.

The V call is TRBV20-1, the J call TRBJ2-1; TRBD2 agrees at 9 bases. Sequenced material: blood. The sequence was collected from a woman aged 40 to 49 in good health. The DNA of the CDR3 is TGCAGTGCTAGAATGCGGGGGGGCCCCTACAATGAGCAGTTCTTC. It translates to CSARMRGGPYNEQFF.